The 5 T cell receptor beta chains below come from one sample, sequenced in a study of early T cells in non-severe SARS-CoV-2 infection. TCRdb reprocessed the 5' RACE reads via MiXCR and lists one record per CDR3 protein. Among tens of thousands of distinct CDR3 sequences, over 4.5% were seen once, and the ten largest hold 25% to 30%. The sample taken for sequencing was whole blood. These receptor sequences come from an adult who was a healthcare worker with PCR-confirmed SARS-CoV-2 infection or an uninfected control (not recorded which).

This clonotype appeared many times. The V call is TRBV7-2, the J call TRBJ2-5; 10 nucleotides align to TRBD2. The V gene end was trimmed by 4 bases and the J gene end by 5 bases; junction bases not matched to a gene: 7. CDR3 length: 15 residues. The V gene's germline CDR1 is SGHTA and CDR2 FQGNSA. The chain's CDR3 is CASSSLLAGRETQYF. Here the CDR3 DNA reads TGTGCCAGCAGCTCTTTACTAGCGGGACGGGAGACCCAGTACTTC.

In its sample, this clonotype was seen many times. The J gene is TRBJ2-7, the V gene TRBV5-5; 8 bases fit TRBD1. V shed 1 base and J 0 bases; nucleotides not matched to a gene: 15. The CDR3 covers 19 residues. Germline CDR1 and CDR2: SGHKS and YYEKEE (reference sequence). The CDR3 loop reads CASSLTGRQGKSGSYEQYF. DNA for the CDR3: TGTGCCAGCAGCTTGACCGGACGACAGGGGAAATCAGGCTCCTACGAGCAGTACTTC. The variable domain in full, with the rest retrieved from reference TRBV5-5 and TRBJ2-7, is DAGVTQSPTHLIKTRGQQVTLRCSPISGHKSVSWYQQVLGQGPQFIFQYYEKEERGRGNFPDRFSARQFPNYSSELNVNALLLGDSALYLCASSLTGRQGKSGSYEQYFGPGTRLTVT.

Only a few counts were recorded for this clonotype. The rearrangement uses TRBV7-2 and TRBJ2-7; D is unresolved. The CDR3 spans 13 residues. V lost 5 bases and J lost 9, with 17 bases in between. The V gene's germline CDR1 is SGHTA and CDR2 FQGNSA. CDR3 loop: CASSPRTDRTQYF. The CDR3 DNA is TGTGCCAGCAGCCCGAGGACGGACCGGACGCAGTACTTC.

The chain links TRBV30 to TRBJ1-5, with 8 bases lining up with TRBD1. The CDR3 covers 20 residues. Losses at the gene ends were 0 bases for V and 0 bases for J; bases not matched to a gene: 16. Germline V CDR1 and CDR2: GTSNPN, SVGIG (reference sequence). This CDR3 reads CAWSVRRTGTVLLSNQPQHF. Here the CDR3 DNA reads TGTGCCTGGAGTGTACGAAGGACAGGGACCGTTCTACTTAGCAATCAGCCCCAGCATTTT. Full variable domain (outside the CDR3, taken from reference TRBV30 and TRBJ1-5): SQTIHQWPATLVQPVGSPLSLECTVEGTSNPNLYWYRQAAGRGLQLLFYSVGIGQISSEVPQNLSASRPQDRQFILSSKKLLLSDSGFYLCAWSVRRTGTVLLSNQPQHFGDGTRLSIL.

V is TRBV18 and J is TRBJ2-1; weak D call: TRBD1 (6 bases). Germline V gene lookup returns CDR1 KGHSH and CDR2 LQKENI. V gave up 5 bases and J gave up 2 bases, with 13 bases separating them. The CDR3 covers 15 residues. The CDR3 nucleotides read TGTGCCAGCTCAGGAGTCTACAGGGCCTACAATGAGCAGTTCTTC. The encoded protein is CASSGVYRAYNEQFF.